This entry lists 17 T cell receptor beta chains sequenced from one sample in a study of T cell responses to AZD1222 COVID-19 vaccine. This table comes from immunoSEQ multiplex PCR, and its TCRdb copy is limited to in-frame clones, with some not included. This sample has around 180,000 clones, with about 90% found just once. Sequencing was performed on peripheral blood, taken on day 0 of AZD1222 vaccination. These receptor sequences come from an adult in good health.

This chain uses TRBV5-1 with TRBJ2-1; the match to TRBD1 covers 10 bases. The CDR3 extends over 19 amino acids. CDR1 and CDR2 from the germline V gene are SGHRS and YFSETQ. V shed 3 bases and J 0 bases; nucleotides not matched to a gene: 12. The CDR3 DNA reads as TGCGCCAGCAGCTCGTCCCGGGACAGGGGAATGAGCTCCTACAATGAGCAGTTCTTC. Its translation is CASSSSRDRGMSSYNEQFF.

This chain links TRBV4-1 with TRBJ1-1; D is unresolved. Trimming shortened V by 0 bases and J by 2 bases, and 7 bases separated the two germline ends. The germline gives CDR1 MGHRA, CDR2 YSYEKL. This CDR3 is built from 14 residues. The CDR3 sequence: CASSQEVGNTEAFF. As DNA, the CDR3 is TGCGCCAGCAGCCAAGAAGTAGGTAACACTGAAGCTTTCTTT.

This clone came up once. J is TRBJ2-7 and V is TRBV5-1; TRBD1 matches at 9 bases. The junction had 5 bases not matched to a gene; V was cut back by 4 bases and J by 0 bases. The CDR3 runs to 15 residues. Germline V gives CDR1 SGHRS, CDR2 YFSETQ. CDR3 in amino acids: CASSPGTGFSYEQYF. The CDR3 DNA is TGCGCCAGCAGCCCCGGGACAGGGTTCTCCTACGAGCAGTACTTC.

The rearrangement joins TRBV11-2 to TRBJ2-3; D is ambiguous. V lost 4 bases to trimming and J lost 6 bases, with 11 bases between them. This CDR3 spans 13 amino acids. Germline lookup yields CDR1 SGHAT and CDR2 FQNNGV. The CDR3, as DNA: TGTGCCAGCAGCTACAACCCTGGGGATACGCAGTATTTT. Its protein is CASSYNPGDTQYF.

The V call is TRBV19, the J call TRBJ2-7; D unclear. CDR3 length equals 13 residues. CDR1 and CDR2 (germline): LNHDA, SQIVND (reference sequence). Deletions cut 4 bases from V and 4 bases from J, with 11 bases between. CDR3 in amino acids: CASSTAPWYEQYF. CDR3 coding DNA: TGTGCCAGTAGTACCGCCCCCTGGTACGAGCAGTACTTC.

This clone was observed once. This rearrangement joins TRBV7-9 to TRBJ2-3; 8 bases match TRBD2. This CDR3 is 17 amino acids long. Losses at the gene ends were 4 bases for V and 2 bases for J; bases not matched to a gene: 11. Germline V gene data show CDR1 as SEHNR and CDR2 as FQNEAQ (reference sequence). The DNA for the CDR3 is TGTGCCAGCAGCTCCCAAAGTCTAGCGGGTTTCACAGATACGCAGTATTTT. The encoded protein is CASSSQSLAGFTDTQYF.

The CDR3 reads CATHAPPRTSGHHSYEQYF. CDR3 DNA: TGCGCCACCCATGCCCCGCCAAGGACTAGCGGGCACCACTCCTACGAGCAGTACTTC. The chain joins TRBV5-1 to TRBJ2-7; TRBD2 matches 11 bases. The V and J ends lost 9 bases and 0 bases, in that order; junction bases with no gene match: 20. This CDR3 is 19 amino acids long. Germline V gene data show CDR1 as SGHRS and CDR2 as YFSETQ. The full variable domain, in which reference TRBV5-1 and TRBJ2-7 provide the parts outside the CDR3, is KAGVTQTPRYLIKTRGQQVTLSCSPISGHRSVSWYQQTPGQGLQFLFEYFSETQRNKGNFPGRFSGRQFSNSRSEMNVSTLELGDSALYLCATHAPPRTSGHHSYEQYFGPGTRLTVT.

V and J are TRBV6-5 and TRBJ2-7; possible D gene TRBD1, 6 bases. The CDR3 contains 14 residues. The V end was cut by 6 bases, the J end by 3 bases, with 15 bases between. Germline V lookup: CDR1 MNHEY, CDR2 SVGAGI. This CDR3 reads CASSRTENYYEQYF. The CDR3 DNA reads TGTGCCAGCAGCAGGACAGAAAATTACTACGAGCAGTACTTC.

The chain carries TRBV24-1 and TRBJ2-5; 8 bases line up with TRBD1. J was trimmed by 4 bases and V by 9 bases; bases with no gene match: 12. This CDR3 comprises 15 residues. Germline loops: CDR1 KGHDR, CDR2 SFDVKD. The CDR3 protein is CATSQPGQVGETQYF. Written as DNA, the CDR3 is TGTGCCACCTCCCAACCGGGACAGGTTGGAGAGACCCAGTACTTC.

The chain joins TRBV19 to TRBJ2-7; D is possibly TRBD2 (6 bases). The V end was cut by 3 bases, the J end by 0 bases, with 12 bases between. Germline-derived CDR1 and CDR2 are LNHDA and SQIVND (reference sequence). The CDR3 loop spans 15 amino acids. In DNA form, the CDR3 reads TGTGCCAGTAGTATGGGTAGCGGATTCTCCTACGAGCAGTACTTC. It codes for CASSMGSGFSYEQYF.

This chain links TRBV5-4 with TRBJ1-2; tentative D call: TRBD1 (5 bases). The V end was cut by 3 bases, the J end by 2 bases, with 11 bases between. The CDR3 consists of 14 residues. Germline-derived CDR1 and CDR2 are SGHNT and YYREEE (reference sequence). For the CDR3, the DNA is TGTGCCAGCAGCTCTGACGGGGGGAACTATGGCTACACCTTC. Amino acids: CASSSDGGNYGYTF.

The rearrangement uses TRBV30 and TRBJ2-7, with TRBD1 as a possible D gene (6 bases). CDR1 is GTSNPN, CDR2 SVGIG, per germline (reference sequence). The CDR3 covers 14 residues. The ends were cut back, 3 bases at V and 2 bases at J, with 14 bases in the middle. The CDR3 DNA reads as TGTGCCTGGAGACCTCAGGCAGGGGCCTACGAGCAGTACTTC. This encodes CAWRPQAGAYEQYF.

The V call is TRBV7-9, the J call TRBJ2-2; D might be TRBD1 or TRBD2, each matching 5 bases. V was trimmed by 5 bases and J by 3 bases, leaving 16 bases between them. Germline V gene lookup returns CDR1 SEHNR and CDR2 FQNEAQ (reference sequence). This CDR3 comprises 16 residues. The CDR3 spells CASSPVVGADTGELFF. The CDR3 nucleotides are TGTGCCAGCAGCCCAGTAGTCGGGGCAGACACCGGGGAGCTGTTTTTT.

The chain employs TRBV5-8 and TRBJ1-1; TRBD1 might be the D (6 bases). Trimming removed 1 base at V and 1 base at J, with 11 bases between. CDR1 is SGHTS and CDR2 is YDEGEE in the germline V gene. The CDR3 covers 15 residues. DNA for the CDR3: TGTGCCAGCAGCTTGTTAGGGGACACGAACACTGAAGCTTTCTTT. Encoded protein: CASSLLGDTNTEAFF.

This rearrangement joins TRBV30 to TRBJ1-2; 8 bases match TRBD1. V trimming: 1 base; J trimming: 10 bases; junction bases outside the gene matches: 8. CDR3 length: 13 amino acids. Germline assignment: CDR1 GTSNPN and CDR2 SVGIG (reference sequence). The CDR3 sequence: CAWSASRQGIYTF. Written as DNA, the CDR3 is TGTGCCTGGAGTGCGTCTAGACAGGGGATCTACACCTTC.

The rearrangement links TRBV7-2 to TRBJ1-2; D perhaps matches TRBD1 (6 bases). V was clipped by 3 bases and J by 6 bases, with 14 bases between them. Germline assignment: CDR1 SGHTA and CDR2 FQGNSA. The CDR3 spans 14 residues. The CDR3 DNA sequence: TGTGCCAGCAGCTTTCGCCTACAGGGAGATGGCTACACCTTC. Amino acid sequence: CASSFRLQGDGYTF.

The V and J genes are TRBV3-1 (or the pseudogene TRBV3-2) and TRBJ1-3; TRBD1 aligns across 8 bases. The trim removed 3 bases at V and 2 bases at J, leaving 3 bases unmatched. The CDR3 extends over 15 amino acids. Germline lookup yields CDR1 LGHDT and CDR2 YNNKEL (reference sequence). CDR3 sequence reads: CASSHDRGPGNTIYF. The CDR3 nucleotides read TGTGCCAGCAGCCACGACAGGGGTCCTGGAAACACCATATATTTT.